This T cell receptor (beta chain) was captured by sequencing in a study of cytomegalovirus exposure and HLA in healthy donors. Measured with immunoSEQ multiplex PCR; TCRdb has only the in-frame clones, and not every one. Seen here are 100,000 to 120,000 clones, about nine tenths observed once, and the top ten hold 1.5% to 2%. The V end was cut by 2 bases, the J end by 12 bases, with 14 bases between. CDR1 is MNHNS, CDR2 SASEGT, per germline. The CDR3 length is 13 residues. The rearrangement joins TRBV6-1 to TRBJ2-1; the D is unclear. Sequenced: PBMCs. The receptor was isolated from a woman under 30 in good health and CMV-seronegative. The CDR3 sequence is CASSEQVFHGQFF. The CDR3 coding sequence is TGTGCCAGCAGTGAACAAGTCTTCCACGGGCAGTTCTTC.